These 14 T cell receptor beta chains originate from one sample sequenced in a study of PD-1 blockade in classical Hodgkin lymphoma. Patients all relapsed after autologous stem cell transplantation, and there was variation in brentuximab vedotin exposure. TCRdb's copy holds only in-frame clones and misses some; the assay was immunoSEQ multiplex PCR. The table has 38,000 or so clones, 60% to 80% seen once; the top ten hold 13% to 15%. Sequenced material: peripheral blood mononuclear cells (PBMCs), taken before the second cycle of nivolumab. Receptor source: a human donor with classical Hodgkin lymphoma.

This clone was counted only a few times. This chain uses TRBV19 with TRBJ1-5, with 8 nucleotides matching TRBD1. V lost 7 bases to trimming and J lost 3 bases; unmatched junction nucleotides: 8. This CDR3 has 15 residues. The germline gives CDR1 LNHDA, CDR2 SQIVND (reference sequence). The chain's CDR3 is CASTPGTGYNQPQHF. The CDR3 DNA sequence: TGTGCCAGTACCCCCGGGACAGGATACAATCAGCCCCAGCATTTT.

The chain employs TRBV7-2 and TRBJ2-1; no firm D call. V was clipped by 4 bases and J by 4 bases, with 8 bases between them. From germline, CDR1 is SGHTA and CDR2 FQGNSA. The CDR3 runs to 13 residues. For the CDR3, the DNA is TGTGCCAGCAGCTCCCAGATGTACAATGAGCAGTTCTTC. Protein: CASSSQMYNEQFF. Supplemented by reference TRBV7-2 and TRBJ2-1, the full variable domain reads GAGVSQSPSNKVTEKGKDVELRCDPISGHTALYWYRQSLGQGLEFLIYFQGNSAPDKSGLPSDRFSAERTGGSVSTLTIQRTQQEDSAVYLCASSSQMYNEQFFGPGTRLTVL.

This clone appeared a single time. The chain joins TRBV9 to TRBJ1-4, with D perhaps matching TRBD1 (6 bases). From germline, CDR1 is SGDLS and CDR2 YYNGEE. The CDR3 sequence is 15 residues long. Trimming took off 4 bases at V and 4 bases at J, with 14 bases between the two ends. CDR3: CASSPRGGNNEKLFF. CDR3 bases: TGTGCCAGCAGCCCGAGGGGGGGTAATAATGAAAAACTGTTTTTT.

V usage is TRBV11-1 and J usage is TRBJ2-3; D remains ambiguous. The CDR3 has 13 amino acids. V was pared by 1 base and J by 5 bases, with 7 bases between. Germline V gene sequence: CDR1 SGHAT, CDR2 FQDESV (reference sequence). CDR3 residues: CASSLGAGDTQYF. Here the CDR3 DNA reads TGTGCCAGCAGCTTAGGGGCAGGAGATACGCAGTATTTT.

V usage is TRBV6-1 and J usage is TRBJ1-1; D is unresolved. V lost 7 bases and J 0 bases, leaving 12 bases between the germline ends. The length of the CDR3 is 14 residues. Germline V CDR1 and CDR2: MNHNS, SASEGT. For the CDR3, the DNA is TGTGCCAGCACCCCCATTCGTGTGAACACTGAAGCTTTCTTT. It encodes CASTPIRVNTEAFF.

The chain couples TRBV4-2 to TRBJ2-3, with a tentative D call TRBD1 (5 bases). Trimming stripped 1 base from V and 4 bases from J, with 9 bases between. This CDR3 is 14 amino acids long. Per the germline V gene, CDR1 is LGHNA and CDR2 is YNFKEQ. Here the CDR3 reads CASSQAQAADTQYF. The CDR3, as DNA: TGTGCCAGCAGCCAAGCACAGGCGGCAGATACGCAGTATTTT.

This chain connects TRBV18 to TRBJ2-7; 9 positions agree with TRBD1. The CDR3 consists of 15 residues. CDR1 and CDR2 from the germline V gene are KGHSH and LQKENI. Trimming cost V 5 bases and J 0 bases; bases outside gene matches: 5. The CDR3 bases are TGTGCCAGCTCAGGACAGGGGCCGAGCTCCTACGAGCAGTACTTC. Translating it yields CASSGQGPSSYEQYF.

V is TRBV9 and J is TRBJ2-3, with 10 bases identical to TRBD1. V dropped 4 bases and J dropped 2; count of bases not matched to a gene: 4. The CDR3 is 15 amino acids. CDR1 SGDLS and CDR2 YYNGEE come from the germline V gene. This CDR3 is CASSWTGGFTDTQYF. CDR3 sequence (DNA): TGTGCCAGCAGCTGGACAGGGGGTTTCACAGATACGCAGTATTTT.

The sample holds many counts of this clone. The gene calls are TRBV7-9 and TRBJ2-7, with 8 bases fitting TRBD1. The trim removed 3 bases at V and 6 bases at J, leaving 7 bases unmatched. The CDR3 loop spans 14 amino acids. The germline V gene has CDR1 SEHNR and CDR2 FQNEAQ (reference sequence). The CDR3 nucleotides read TGTGCCAGCAGCTTCGGGCAGGGGGCCTTCGAGCAGTACTTC. As protein: CASSFGQGAFEQYF.

The chain carries TRBV6-5 and TRBJ2-1, with a weak D call TRBD2 (6 bases). CDR1 is MNHEY and CDR2 is SVGAGI in the germline V gene. This CDR3 region has 13 residues. Trimming stripped 5 bases from V and 4 bases from J, with 9 bases between. CDR3 sequence: CASSEGLYNEQFF. CDR3 DNA: TGTGCCAGCAGTGAGGGACTTTACAATGAGCAGTTCTTC.

The sample holds a few counts of this clone. This chain links TRBV5-1 with TRBJ2-1, with 8 positions matching TRBD2. J was trimmed by 5 bases and V by 4 bases; bases with no gene match: 5. The CDR3 totals 14 residues. Per germline, CDR1 SGHRS and CDR2 YFSETQ. CDR3 in amino acids: CASSRTGGDNEQFF. Written as DNA, the CDR3 is TGCGCCAGCAGCCGCACCGGGGGGGACAATGAGCAGTTCTTC. The full variable domain, in which reference TRBV5-1 and TRBJ2-1 provide the parts outside the CDR3, is KAGVTQTPRYLIKTRGQQVTLSCSPISGHRSVSWYQQTPGQGLQFLFEYFSETQRNKGNFPGRFSGRQFSNSRSEMNVSTLELGDSALYLCASSRTGGDNEQFFGPGTRLTVL.

The chain carries TRBV5-1 and TRBJ1-6; TRBD1 is a possible D gene (5 bases). This CDR3 contains 16 residues. Germline-derived CDR1 and CDR2 are SGHRS and YFSETQ. Trimming took 0 bases from V and 0 from J, leaving 7 bases between them. CDR3 loop: CASSLVGASYNSPLHF. The CDR3 nucleotides read TGCGCCAGCAGCTTGGTAGGGGCCTCCTATAATTCACCCCTCCACTTT.

V is TRBV4-3 and J is TRBJ1-6, with D tentatively TRBD1 (6 bases). The CDR3 spans 16 residues. The V end was cut by 1 base, the J end by 5 bases, with 12 bases between. Germline V gives CDR1 LGHNA, CDR2 YSLEER. The CDR3 DNA follows: TGCGCCAGCAGCCAAGCTCAGGGGAATAATAATTCACCCCTCCACTTT. Translated, it gives CASSQAQGNNNSPLHF.

The chain couples TRBV5-1 to TRBJ2-4; 10 nucleotides align to TRBD1. The V segment lost 0 bases and the J segment 0 bases; nucleotides outside the gene matches: 3. Germline V gives CDR1 SGHRS, CDR2 YFSETQ. This CDR3 is 17 amino acids long. DNA of the CDR3: TGCGCCAGCAGCTTGGGACAGGGGGCCGAAGCCAAAAACATTCAGTACTTC. This encodes CASSLGQGAEAKNIQYF.